This is a list of T cell receptor beta chains from one sample in a study of PD-1 blockade in classical Hodgkin lymphoma. Profiling relied on immunoSEQ multiplex PCR, and the TCRdb table lists in-frame clones only, not all of them. The sample records tens of thousands of clones, about four fifths being singletons. Sequenced here: peripheral blood mononuclear cells (PBMCs), sampled at baseline. All receptors derive from a human donor with classical Hodgkin lymphoma. CDR3s leave out the opening cysteine and the closing phenylalanine or tryptophan. Fields, in order: CDR3 protein, V gene, J gene, clone size. Size values are once, few and many counts, or a class for expanded clones, and some rows have none.

CDR3: ASRWGATGELF; V: TRBV19; J: TRBJ2-2; size: NA
CDR3: ASSLQGGIYEQY; V: TRBV19; J: TRBJ2-7; size: NA
CDR3: ASSRQPTGQPQH; V: TRBV7-2; J: TRBJ1-5; size: NA
CDR3: ASSPSGTGNSPLH; V: TRBV18; J: TRBJ1-6; size: NA
CDR3: ASSVEGARAGNTIY; V: TRBV9; J: TRBJ1-3; size: few
CDR3: ASSLVTGTEETQY; V: TRBV7-2; J: TRBJ2-5; size: NA
CDR3: SVGQGGYGYT; V: TRBV29-1; J: TRBJ1-2; size: few
CDR3: ASSLQGEGNTGELF; V: TRBV2; J: TRBJ2-2; size: NA
CDR3: ASRPDLWGQPQH; V: TRBV2; J: TRBJ1-5; size: NA
CDR3: ASSGGQGLVDTQY; V: TRBV7-9; J: TRBJ2-3; size: NA
CDR3: ASSRRPGFTEAF; V: TRBV7-3; J: TRBJ1-1; size: NA
CDR3: ASSLEVNTEAF; V: TRBV7-9; J: TRBJ1-1; size: NA
CDR3: ASSNQGDGELF; V: TRBV19; J: TRBJ2-2; size: NA
CDR3: ASSLVEGAESDTQY; V: TRBV28; J: TRBJ2-3; size: medium-sized
CDR3: ASSLASAEKLF; V: TRBV5-5; J: TRBJ1-4; size: NA
CDR3: AISDTLVRSYGYT; V: TRBV10-3; J: TRBJ1-2; size: NA
CDR3: ASSTLEGGSLNTEAF; V: TRBV5-1; J: TRBJ1-1; size: NA
CDR3: ASSPPAGAAYEQY; V: TRBV18; J: TRBJ2-7; size: NA
CDR3: ASSVGLESEKLF; V: TRBV2; J: TRBJ1-4; size: NA
CDR3: ASSAGLDNSPLH; V: TRBV9; J: TRBJ1-6; size: NA
CDR3: AITQRENTEAF; V: TRBV10-3; J: TRBJ1-1; size: NA
CDR3: ASSLRVRSPLH; V: TRBV27; J: TRBJ1-6; size: NA
CDR3: AWTLATNEKLF; V: TRBV30; J: TRBJ1-4; size: once
CDR3: ASSAFPRGGEKLF; V: TRBV9; J: TRBJ1-4; size: NA
CDR3: ASNRGGNQPQH; V: TRBV19; J: TRBJ1-5; size: few
CDR3: ASSYTGVVNTEAF; V: TRBV5-1; J: TRBJ1-1; size: NA
CDR3: ASSVGGTSLEEQY; V: TRBV9; J: TRBJ2-7; size: NA
CDR3: ASRSTETYGYT; V: TRBV7-9; J: TRBJ1-2; size: NA
CDR3: ASSIGQGNEKLF; V: TRBV19; J: TRBJ1-4; size: NA
CDR3: ASSVGGVETQY; V: TRBV9; J: TRBJ2-5; size: NA
CDR3: ASSIAGGQPQH; V: TRBV19; J: TRBJ1-5; size: NA
CDR3: ASSSLGGSSTDTQY; V: TRBV11-3; J: TRBJ2-3; size: NA
CDR3: ASSPTLGNGELF; V: TRBV28; J: TRBJ2-2; size: NA
CDR3: ASSPGLDRELF; V: TRBV11-1; J: TRBJ2-2; size: NA
CDR3: ASSLREGNADTQY; V: TRBV7-9; J: TRBJ2-3; size: NA
CDR3: ASSAEDEQF; V: TRBV2; J: TRBJ2-1; size: NA
CDR3: ASSLEGLTEAF; V: TRBV7-9; J: TRBJ1-1; size: NA
CDR3: ASSLLGGGTNEKLF; V: TRBV7-2; J: TRBJ1-4; size: NA
CDR3: ASSDSPRESSPLH; V: TRBV6-4; J: TRBJ1-6; size: NA
CDR3: SVEDQSGLSEQY; V: TRBV29-1; J: TRBJ2-7; size: NA
CDR3: ASSYSGEGGTEAF; V: TRBV6-5; J: TRBJ1-1; size: NA
CDR3: ASSYSIGGSYEQY; V: TRBV6-5; J: TRBJ2-7; size: NA